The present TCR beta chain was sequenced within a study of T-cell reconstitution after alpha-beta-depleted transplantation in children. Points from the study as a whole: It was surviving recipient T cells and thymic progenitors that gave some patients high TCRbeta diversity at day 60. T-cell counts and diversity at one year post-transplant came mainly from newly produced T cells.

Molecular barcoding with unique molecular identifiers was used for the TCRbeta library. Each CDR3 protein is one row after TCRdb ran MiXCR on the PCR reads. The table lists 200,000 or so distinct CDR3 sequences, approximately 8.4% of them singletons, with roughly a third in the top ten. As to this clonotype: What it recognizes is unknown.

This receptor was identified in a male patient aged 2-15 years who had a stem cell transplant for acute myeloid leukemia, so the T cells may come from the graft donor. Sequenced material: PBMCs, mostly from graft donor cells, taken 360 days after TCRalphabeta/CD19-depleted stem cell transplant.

Here the CDR3 reads CSASPGTGGGETQYF. The CDR3 DNA reads TGCAGTGCTAGTCCCGGGACAGGGGGGGGGGAGACCCAGTACTTC. The chain uses TRBV20-1 and TRBJ2-5; 11 nucleotides line up with TRBD1. Germline CDR1 reads DFQATT; CDR2 reads SNEGSKA (reference sequence). CDR3 length: 15 amino acids. The junction had 8 bases not matched to a gene; V was cut back by 3 bases and J by 5 bases.